This T cell receptor (beta chain) was profiled in a study of T cells after yellow fever vaccination. Study results and limitations: Re-detected after boosting: most primary clones, approximately 97% of CD4 and 80% to 90% of CD8. FACS-sorted repertoires could harbor abundant contaminating bulk-population clonotypes.

Remarks on this clonotype: What it binds is not known.

With 4 bases removed from V and 9 bases from J, the gap between germline ends came to 20 bases. The CDR3 contains 15 residues. Germline lookup yields CDR1 SGHNT and CDR2 YYREEE (reference sequence). A process of 5'RACE template switching, which added a universal primer site and UMIs, was used to make TCR cDNA. TCRdb reprocessed the 5' RACE reads with MiXCR, giving one entry per CDR3 protein. The sample yields a few hundred thousand distinct CDR3 sequences, approximately 12% seen once. The clonotype was recovered from a man in his late teens or twenties who received the YFV17D yellow fever vaccine. The sample here was CD4+ T cells sorted from PBMCs, taken 15 days after the yellow fever booster vaccination. The chain links TRBV5-4 to TRBJ2-1, with D perhaps assigned TRBD1 or TRBD2 (6 bases each). CDR3 coding DNA: TGTGCCAGCAGCGGGGGGACACCGGGGCTTGGTGAGCAGTTCTTC. It specifies CASSGGTPGLGEQFF.